This entry describes one T cell receptor beta chain. Described treatment: randomized to nivolumab then ipilimumab (arm A) or the reverse (arm B). From thawed PBMCs, live CD3+CD8+ cells negative for CD19 and CD56 were sorted. Generated by immunoSEQ multiplex PCR, the TCRdb table keeps only in-frame clones and is missing some. The sample gives around 40,000 clones, just over 85% of which show up once; approximately 12% is in the top ten. This specimen comes from a study of sequential checkpoint blockade in melanoma. V lost 4 bases, J lost 2 bases, and 8 bases stayed unmatched. This CDR3 spans 16 amino acids. Germline CDR1 and CDR2: SEHNR and FQNEAQ (reference sequence).

This sample comprised CD8+ T cells sorted from blood (inferred from file names), obtained from a patient given nivolumab and ipilimumab in sequence. This chain links TRBV7-9 with TRBJ2-7, with TRBD1 identical over 10 bases. This clonotype was obtained from a human donor with melanoma. The CDR3 DNA sequence: TGTGCCAGCAGCTCCCGACAGGGGGCTTTAGCCTACGAGCAGTACGTC. The encoded protein is CASSSRQGALAYEQYV.